The sequence of this T cell receptor (beta chain) was determined in a study of cytomegalovirus exposure and HLA in healthy donors (dated by TCRdb to about 2017). Study-wide context: An earlier analysis of some 620 of the donors reported around 280 Gb of sequence data and approximately 120 million unique TCR beta sequences obtained from approximately 180 million T cells. An early release covering roughly 600 HLA-typed donors comprised approximately 290 gigabases of sequencing data and around 86 million unique TCR sequences. The genetic ancestry cluster associated with self-reported Caucasian donors included about four fifths of the 398 genotyped donors. The aim of the study was to test whether cataloging public T cell receptors could identify signatures of past pathogen exposure. The study profiled the T cell repertoires of about 720 subjects by immunosequencing and related them to cytomegalovirus serostatus. Along with the roughly 670-subject first cohort, a separate validation cohort of 120 different subjects was used. To predict cytomegalovirus infection status, the study brought together high-throughput TCR immunosequencing, statistical association of individual TCRs with disease status, and machine learning. A later analysis re-analyzed previously published TCR beta repertoires from 666 donors and added high-resolution HLA genotyping to study TCR occurrence patterns. The later analysis used no new phenotypic data to find candidate immune exposures, relying instead on TCR beta sequences and their occurrence across donors. In an earlier analysis of 587 of the donors, high-throughput TCR beta sequencing was used to judge whether each TCR beta V gene segment behaved as functional or pseudogenic. Donor age, sex, ethnicity and CMV serostatus were compiled alongside the repertoire data. A later genetic analysis took genome-wide SNP genotypes for about three fifths of the 666 donors and used that subset as a discovery cohort. All discovery cohort repertoires had been generated on a single sequencing platform. HLA typing covered class I and class II loci at four-digit resolution. The number of donors typed differed by locus, with 629-630 for A, B, C, DRB1 and DQB1, 522 for DQA1, over 600 for DPA1, and 450 to 480 for DPB1. A few DR-DQ haplotypes were handled as single units for association and clustering because linkage in the cohort was strong. Among roughly 400 genotyped donors of the cohort, an average of about 240,000 unique TCR beta nucleotide sequences was sequenced per donor, of which about 18% were non-productive. Beyond this particular receptor, the publication reports: When HLA alleles, especially DR and DQ, strongly co-occurred, attributing TCR associations to individual alleles was difficult. According to a later analysis, TCR association rates differed among HLA loci, with DRB1 alleles showing the most associated TCRs and HLA-C alleles showing the fewest. A further reported finding was that TCR beta sequences accurately predicted the HLA-A and HLA-B alleles for most subjects in the first cohort. Most TCR sequences were seen in very few donors, while some public TCRs were found in many individuals. Linkage disequilibrium might explain the correlated functional status among segregating V segments, but an unknown experimental factor could not be ruled out. An association between a missense DCLRE1C variant and V-gene and J-gene trimming of TCR beta chains was found in a later genetic analysis and replicated in an independent cohort. Because counts were too low, about 15 rarely observed V segments, including chromosome 9 orphons, were left out of the earlier analysis of about 620 of the donors. HLA typing was unavailable for some donors at each locus, so association tests used only the typed subset. A group of highly shared sequence variants was considered likely to be a technical artifact of the sequencing pipeline. Roughly uniform sequencing depth across donors was assumed in presence/absence analyses, although this assumption may not hold. In a later analysis, HLA-associated TCR beta chains showed more clonal expansion and lower generation probabilities than non-associated chains that were equally common. In vitro tests confirmed that a few of the cytomegalovirus-associated TCR beta chains recognize cytomegalovirus antigens. The study listed 164 TCR beta chains as associated with cytomegalovirus. According to a later genetic analysis, donors in an Asian-associated ancestry cluster had fewer N-insertions in productive TCRs than the approximately 700-donor mean. In an earlier analysis of 587 of the donors, most TCR beta V segments appeared in productive rearrangements about 87% or about 30% of the time, broadly matching IMGT annotations. In a later analysis, most CMV-associated TCR beta chains were found to appear HLA-restricted, with HLA associations seemingly driven largely by CMV exposure. Immune exposure information for the cohort was limited to CMV serostatus. It was suggested by the authors that the approach could potentially be generalized to other disease states and immunological phenotypes. A later analysis associated 15,000 to 20,000 TCR beta sequences with specific HLA alleles at a false discovery rate of 0.05. Cytomegalovirus status was reported to be diagnosed by the classifier with high specificity and sensitivity in both the original and validation cohorts. The 87-base-pair reads could not distinguish some IMGT-functional V segments, including TRBV6-2 and TRBV6-3, so those segments were excluded. In a later analysis, several top co-occurrence clusters were reported to appear linked to parvovirus B19, influenza, CMV and Epstein-Barr virus. This cohort had only TCR beta chains sequenced, and the lack of alpha or paired-chain data limited which features could be detected.

Turning to this clone: Its specific antigen is unknown.

The cohort was made up of under 800 healthy bone marrow donors. All cohort members were sampled while nominally healthy, although unrecorded immune exposures were likely present. The donor tested CMV seronegative, placing the donor among the 350 or so seronegative members of the cohort. Each donor provided a peripheral blood sample, and peripheral blood mononuclear cells were used for TCR beta sequencing. Genomic DNA was extracted from the blood cell samples with the Qiagen DNeasy Blood Extraction Kit. The library was obtained by the immunoSEQ multiplex PCR assay. The multiplex PCR relied on a mix of 60 forward primers for TCR Vbeta segments and 13 reverse primers for TCR Jbeta segments. The CDR3 region of rearranged TCR beta genes was amplified from genomic DNA with a multiplex PCR assay. On the Illumina HiSeq System, the amplified TCR beta libraries were sequenced as 87-base-pair reads. From the authors' description of their analysis: A later analysis tallied 75 million to 85 million unique TCR beta chains across the 640 or so repertoires, and roughly 11 million of those chains were shared by two or more donors. Raw reads were error-corrected and collapsed into unique sequences by a nearest-neighbor algorithm in which closely related sequences were merged to remove PCR and sequencing errors. V, D and J gene segments were assigned by aligning CDR3 sequences to IMGT reference sequences. For a sequence to be retained, a match of at least six nucleotides was required to both a V gene segment and a J gene segment. A rearrangement counted as productive if the CDR3 had no stop codons and remained in frame with V and J, and every other rearrangement counted as non-productive. CDR3 was defined by IMGT convention, running from the second conserved V-encoded cysteine to the conserved J-encoded phenylalanine. In an earlier analysis of 550 to 650 of the donors, sequences lacking an unambiguous match to a single V gene segment were excluded. An earlier analysis of around 600 of the donors classified V segments as functional when productive rearrangements were above 56.7% and as segregating when the standard deviation between donors was above 5%. A statistical classification framework was built for diagnosing cytomegalovirus status from the catalog of TCR beta chain sequences. In a later analysis, V and J genes were assigned by comparing TCR nucleotide sequences against IMGT/GENE-DB human TR gene sequences. In a later analysis, CDR3 sequences and most-parsimonious VDJ recombination scenarios were assigned using the TCRdist pipeline. A later analysis defined each TCR beta chain by its CDR3 amino acid sequence plus V-gene family, and excluded reads lacking a unique V-gene family. A later analysis removed roughly 590 highly shared, low-generation-probability nucleotide sequences to deal with suspected cross-contamination and a sequencing artifact. For each public chain, a later analysis derived a clonal expansion index from normalized ranks of inferred template counts within each repertoire. In a later analysis, generation probabilities were computed using a VDJ recombination model fitted to out-of-frame rearrangements, and the results were checked against IGoR. Hypergeometric tests were used in a later analysis to score TCR-TCR, TCR-HLA and TCR-CMV co-occurrence, with a repertoire-size bias correction applied to the TCR pairs. To estimate false discovery rates, a later analysis permuted the HLA or CMV assignments 20 times. In a later analysis, co-occurring TCRs were grouped with DBSCAN, and TCRdist sequence similarity was added when clustering was performed within HLA-allele-positive subsets. Co-occurrence clustering excluded repertoires with fewer than 30,000 or more than 120,000 public chains, plus five with anomalous nucleotide sharing. The source is immuneACCESS, and TCRdb retained only in-frame sequences with V and J called. Part of the clones is not carried over; for the studies checked, unresolved V genes explain less than half of this, and the remainder is unexplained. V, J and clone size reflect that table, while D and trimming were determined from the DNA. For this sample, the table gives some 75,000 clones. The ten largest clones capture 0.83% of the sample.

Sequences SGHRS (CDR1) and YFSETQ (CDR2) are obtained from the germline V gene. The CDR3 sequence holds 15 residues, the cysteine and phenylalanine included. The DNA shown is the 45-base CDR3, in frame from base 1. The V end loses 4 bases and the J end loses 1 base, and a stretch of 15 bases separates them. The sample taken for sequencing was PBMCs. This chain is built from TRBV5-1 and TRBJ2-7, with the D gene not confidently named. This TCR derives from a boy aged 10-17 years in good health and CMV-seronegative. In nucleotide form, the sequence is TGCGCCAGCAGCCAACAGACGACGGAATCCTACGAGCAGTACTTC. It specifies CASSQQTTESYEQYF.